Listed here are 27 T cell receptor beta chains from one sample, sequenced in a study of identical twins. TCRdb called the 5' RACE reads again in MiXCR, with one record for every CDR3 protein. The sample includes roughly 250,000 distinct CDR3 sequences, over 13% of them seen just once. The sample consisted of memory (CD45RO+) T cells sorted from blood. The receptors were sampled from a woman aged 18-35 years in good health.

V is TRBV12-3 or TRBV12-4 and J is TRBJ1-2; D possibly corresponds to TRBD1 (6 bases). CDR3 length: 15 residues. Deletions cut 5 bases from V and 2 bases from J, with 15 bases between. The CDR3 DNA sequence: TGTGCCAGCAGTAGACAGGCAGCTCCCAACTATGGCTACACCTTC. Amino acids: CASSRQAAPNYGYTF.

The chain joins TRBV20-1 to TRBJ2-3; TRBD2 agrees at 8 bases. After removal of 8 bases from V and 5 bases from J, the junction contained 12 bases not matched to a gene. CDR3 length equals 14 residues. Germline V gene sequence: CDR1 DFQATT, CDR2 SNEGSKA (reference sequence). The CDR3 is CSLLRGGREDTQYF. In DNA, the CDR3 is TGCAGTCTTTTACGGGGGGGCCGGGAAGATACGCAGTATTTT.

This clonotype has just a few counts. The CDR3, as DNA: TGTGCCAGCAGCCCACGCGGGACAGGGGTTGGGGGCTACACCTTC. Translating it yields CASSPRGTGVGGYTF. The chain uses TRBV7-2 and TRBJ1-2, with TRBD1 matching 10 bases. The length of the CDR3 is 15 residues. Germline V gene data show CDR1 as SGHTA and CDR2 as FQGNSA. V dropped 5 bases and J dropped 8; count of bases not matched to a gene: 11.

This clonotype was observed a handful of times. This chain links TRBV4-3 with TRBJ1-1; D might be TRBD1 (5 bases). The germline V gene has CDR1 LGHNA and CDR2 YSLEER. V gave up 0 bases and J gave up 5 bases, with 7 bases separating them. This CDR3 contains 13 residues. Here the CDR3 DNA reads TGCGCCAGCAGCCAAGATGAGGGGACTGAAGCTTTCTTT. Translated: CASSQDEGTEAFF.

This clonotype was observed many times. The chain uses TRBV7-9 and TRBJ1-1; possible D gene TRBD1, 6 bases. Germline CDR1 and CDR2: SEHNR and FQNEAQ (reference sequence). This CDR3 has 17 residues. Deletions cut 5 bases from V and 0 bases from J, with 19 bases between. The CDR3 protein is CASSPSWATGLNTEAFF. The CDR3 nucleotides read TGTGCCAGCAGCCCGAGTTGGGCGACAGGCTTGAACACTGAAGCTTTCTTT.

In this sample, this clonotype turned up a few times. The chain is built from TRBV20-1 and TRBJ2-1, with 9 nucleotides matching TRBD2. V lost 8 bases, J lost 7 bases, and 3 bases stayed unmatched. Germline lookup yields CDR1 DFQATT and CDR2 SNEGSKA (reference sequence). The CDR3 has 11 residues. The CDR3 spells CSPTSGNEQFF. CDR3 DNA: TGCAGTCCAACTAGCGGGAATGAGCAGTTCTTC.

The chain joins TRBV5-8 to TRBJ1-5; TRBD1 might be the D (5 bases). The CDR3 runs 13 residues. Trimming shortened V by 4 bases and J by 9 bases, and 14 bases separated the two germline ends. Germline assignment: CDR1 SGHTS and CDR2 YDEGEE. The CDR3 loop is CASSDKGRRPQHF. As DNA, the CDR3 is TGTGCCAGCAGCGACAAGGGGCGGCGGCCCCAGCATTTT.

This clonotype was recorded many times. This rearrangement joins TRBV2 to TRBJ2-7; D uncertain. Per germline, CDR1 SNHLY and CDR2 FYNNEI. CDR3 size: 11 residues. V shed 3 bases and J shed 4 bases, with 4 bases lying between them. The CDR3 is CASSERYEQYF. The CDR3 DNA reads TGTGCCAGCAGTGAGAGGTACGAGCAGTACTTC.

The chain uses TRBV3-1 and TRBJ1-5; D is uncertain. V was clipped by 1 base and J by 4 bases, with 14 bases between them. The germline gives CDR1 LGHDT, CDR2 YNNKEL (reference sequence). There are 16 residues in the CDR3. The CDR3 here is CASSQGWVSANQPQHF. For the CDR3, the DNA is TGTGCCAGCAGCCAAGGATGGGTCTCCGCAAATCAGCCCCAGCATTTT.

The V gene is TRBV18, the J gene TRBJ1-2; TRBD1 is a possible D gene (5 bases). V was pared by 3 bases and J by 8 bases, with 22 bases between. The CDR3 has 16 residues. Looked up from germline, CDR1 is KGHSH and CDR2 is LQKENI. The chain's CDR3 is CASSPGQGRVKPGYTF. Written as DNA, the CDR3 is TGTGCCAGCTCACCGGGGCAAGGTCGGGTCAAACCCGGCTACACCTTC.

This clonotype occurred a few times. This chain links TRBV3-1 with TRBJ1-2; D possibly corresponds to TRBD1 (5 bases). Trimming left V 0 bases short and J 9 bases short, with 14 bases between. This CDR3 contains 14 residues. Germline lookup yields CDR1 LGHDT and CDR2 YNNKEL (reference sequence). Here the CDR3 reads CASSQDWRGESYTF. CDR3 nucleotides: TGTGCCAGCAGCCAAGATTGGCGGGGGGAGAGCTACACCTTC.

The chain carries TRBV29-1 and TRBJ2-7; D ambiguous. This CDR3 spans 12 amino acids. The germline V gene has CDR1 SQVTM and CDR2 ANQGSEA. Trimming stripped 3 bases from V and 1 base from J, with 7 bases between. The CDR3 sequence is CSVDSESYEQYF. The DNA for the CDR3 is TGCAGCGTTGACAGTGAGTCCTACGAGCAGTACTTC.

The chain has TRBV10-3 and TRBJ1-2; D not resolved. The germline V gene has CDR1 ENHRY and CDR2 SYGVKD. The V end lost 7 bases, the J end lost 0 bases, and 9 bases lay between the germline ends. This CDR3 is 13 amino acids long. Here the CDR3 reads CAIKGEANYGYTF. The CDR3 DNA follows: TGTGCCATCAAGGGAGAAGCTAACTATGGCTACACCTTC.

The genes are TRBV7-2 and TRBJ2-2; D uncertain. V lost 5 bases and J lost 1, with 11 bases in between. Per the germline V gene, CDR1 is SGHTA and CDR2 is FQGNSA. There are 15 residues in the CDR3. The CDR3 bases are TGTGCCAGCAGCCCGCCGAGGCAGAACACCGGGGAGCTGTTTTTT. Amino acids: CASSPPRQNTGELFF.

This clonotype was observed a few times. The genes are TRBV19 and TRBJ2-5; D is uncertain. Germline lookup yields CDR1 LNHDA and CDR2 SQIVND (reference sequence). The CDR3 has 14 amino acids. The V end was cut by 4 bases, the J end by 5 bases, with 14 bases between. CDR3 amino acids: CASSTSGHGETQYF. The CDR3 nucleotides read TGTGCCAGTAGTACTTCGGGTCATGGGGAGACCCAGTACTTC.

This clonotype was counted only a few times. The rearrangement uses TRBV28 and TRBJ2-2; D unresolved. Germline V gene lookup returns CDR1 MDHEN and CDR2 SYDVKM. This CDR3 is 13 amino acids long. Between the trimmed V and J ends, which lost 6 bases and 4 bases, there was a span of 9 bases. CDR3 coding DNA: TGTGCCAGCAGCCGACCCAGCACCGGGGAGCTGTTTTTT. As protein: CASSRPSTGELFF.

The rearrangement uses TRBV7-8 and TRBJ2-1; the D gene could be TRBD1 or TRBD2 (5 bases each). The CDR3 runs to 16 residues. Between the trimmed V and J ends, which lost 6 bases and 0 bases, there was a span of 15 bases. Germline V gene data show CDR1 as SGHVS and CDR2 as FQNEAQ. The DNA for the CDR3 is TGTGCCAGCAGTTGGAGAGGTGGGGGCTCCTACAATGAGCAGTTCTTC. Amino acid sequence: CASSWRGGGSYNEQFF.

The chain links TRBV20-1 to TRBJ2-3; D is possibly TRBD1 or TRBD2 (5 bases each). The CDR3 totals 13 residues. CDR1 DFQATT and CDR2 SNEGSKA come from the germline V gene (reference sequence). CDR3 region: CSAVGDSTDTQYF. In nucleotides, the CDR3 is TGCAGCGCAGTGGGGGACAGCACAGATACGCAGTATTTT.

DNA for the CDR3: TGTGCCAGCGACGATAGCGGGGGGGCCTACAATGAGCAGTTCTTC. This codes for CASDDSGGAYNEQFF. The chain couples TRBV6-1 to TRBJ2-1; 11 bases agree with TRBD2. Unmatched junction bases numbered 5, after V lost 8 bases and J lost 2 bases. Germline V gene lookup returns CDR1 MNHNS and CDR2 SASEGT. The CDR3 has 15 residues.

This clonotype appeared once. This chain joins TRBV27 and TRBJ2-7; D is unclear. Looked up from germline, CDR1 is MNHEY and CDR2 is SMNVEV (reference sequence). This CDR3 has 15 amino acids. Trimming took off 6 bases at V and 7 bases at J, with 22 bases between the two ends. The CDR3 DNA follows: TGTGCCAGCAGCCCTTTAGGACGGGTTGAGGAGGAGCAGTACTTC. Encoded protein: CASSPLGRVEEEQYF.

The chain combines TRBV7-6 with TRBJ2-3, with TRBD1 identical over 9 bases. J lost 3 bases, V lost 5 bases, and 9 bases had no gene match. The CDR3 spans 16 residues. In germline, CDR1 is SGHVS, CDR2 FNYEAQ. The CDR3 nucleotides are TGTGCCAGCAGCGCCGGGACAGGGCACCCTACAGATACGCAGTATTTT. It codes for CASSAGTGHPTDTQYF.

In its sample, this clonotype was seen a few times. This chain joins TRBV3-1 and TRBJ1-6, with D tentatively TRBD1 (5 bases). V was clipped by 3 bases and J by 7 bases, with 10 bases between them. This CDR3 contains 14 residues. Germline V gives CDR1 LGHDT, CDR2 YNNKEL (reference sequence). CDR3 bases: TGTGCCAGCAGCCACACAGGCCCCAATTCACCCCTCCACTTT. It encodes CASSHTGPNSPLHF.

This clonotype was found a few times. The chain is built from TRBV7-3 and TRBJ2-3; D is uncertain. CDR1 is SGHTA, CDR2 FQGTGA, per germline. CDR3 length equals 13 residues. Trimming removed 1 base from V and 6 bases from J, with 8 bases in between. DNA of the CDR3: TGTGCCAGCAGCTTAAACACTCAGGATACGCAGTATTTT. Its translation: CASSLNTQDTQYF.

This clonotype was counted between two and nine times. The CDR3 loop reads CASISTGAGEQFF. CDR3 bases: TGTGCCAGCATCAGTACGGGGGCTGGTGAGCAGTTCTTC. V usage is TRBV7-9 and J usage is TRBJ2-1; D is possibly TRBD1 or TRBD2 (6 bases each). The CDR3 sequence is 13 residues long. The germline CDR1 and CDR2 sequences are SEHNR and FQNEAQ (reference sequence). V shed 7 bases and J shed 9 bases, with 16 bases lying between them.

The chain joins TRBV3-1 to TRBJ2-2; tentatively, D is TRBD1 or TRBD2 (5 bases each). This CDR3 has 15 residues. V was clipped by 4 bases and J by 1 base, with 10 bases between them. CDR1 is LGHDT, CDR2 YNNKEL, per germline (reference sequence). The DNA of the CDR3 is TGTGCCAGCAGCCGCAGGGACCGGAACACCGGGGAGCTGTTTTTT. Translation gives CASSRRDRNTGELFF.

This sequence joins TRBV29-1 and TRBJ2-5; D may be TRBD1 (6 bases). Trimming stripped 8 bases from V and 4 bases from J, with 17 bases between. This CDR3 has 13 amino acids. In germline, CDR1 is SQVTM, CDR2 ANQGSEA. CDR3 protein: CSFTGSGGETQYF. CDR3 sequence (DNA): TGCAGCTTCACAGGGAGTGGGGGAGAGACCCAGTACTTC.

This clonotype occurred many times. This sequence joins TRBV3-1 and TRBJ2-1; possibly TRBD2 for D (7 bases). Trimming cost V 0 bases and J 7 bases, with 16 bases left between them. The length of the CDR3 is 16 residues. Germline V CDR1 and CDR2: LGHDT, YNNKEL (reference sequence). In DNA form, the CDR3 reads TGTGCCAGCAGCCAAGATTTTGGGGGAGGGGGAAATGAGCAGTTCTTC. Its protein product is CASSQDFGGGGNEQFF.